This T cell receptor (beta chain) was recovered during a study of blood T cell repertoires in COVID-19. TCRdb's copy holds only in-frame clones and misses some; the assay was immunoSEQ multiplex PCR. The sample records around 40,000 clones, 89% being singletons. CDR3 length: 16 amino acids. Germline CDR1 is PRHDT and CDR2 is FYEKMQ (reference sequence). Unmatched junction bases numbered 1, after V lost 0 bases and J lost 1 base. The specimen sequenced was peripheral blood. The genes are TRBV13 and TRBJ2-5; TRBD2 agrees at 11 bases. This TCR was recovered from a man aged 50-59 years with active COVID-19. The CDR3 bases are TGTGCCAGCAGCTTAGGAACTAGCGGGAGCCAAGAGACCCAGTACTTC. Protein product: CASSLGTSGSQETQYF.